A single sample gave rise to the 10 T cell receptor beta chains below, sequenced in a study of cytomegalovirus exposure and HLA in healthy donors. The repertoire was sequenced with immunoSEQ multiplex PCR; TCRdb's copy has only in-frame clones and lacks some. The sample yields roughly 120,000 clones, roughly nine tenths seen once. Sequenced material: PBMCs. The origin of the receptors is a man in his thirties or forties in good health and CMV-seronegative.

This chain joins TRBV5-1 and TRBJ2-3; no clear D gene. Germline V gene sequence: CDR1 SGHRS, CDR2 YFSETQ. CDR3 length equals 13 residues. Trimming removed 4 bases from V and 1 base from J, with 7 bases in between. The CDR3 DNA follows: TGCGCCAGCAGCCCCTCTGGCACAGATACGCAGTATTTT. Translated, it gives CASSPSGTDTQYF.

This chain links TRBV4-1 with TRBJ2-7, with 7 bases matching TRBD1. Per germline, CDR1 MGHRA and CDR2 YSYEKL. Germline trimming cut 1 base from V and 3 bases from J; bases unmatched to any gene: 6. This CDR3 contains 15 residues. The CDR3 loop reads CASSQVSGQSYEQYF. DNA of the CDR3: TGCGCCAGCAGCCAAGTGTCGGGACAGAGCTACGAGCAGTACTTC.

The rearrangement uses TRBV6-1 and TRBJ1-1; 8 bases map to TRBD1. The V gene's germline CDR1 is MNHNS and CDR2 SASEGT. Trimming at V came to 4 bases and at J to 0 bases, leaving 4 bases not matched to a gene. The CDR3 extends over 15 amino acids. The CDR3 region is CASSGLQGVNTEAFF. In DNA form, the CDR3 reads TGTGCCAGCAGTGGACTACAGGGGGTGAACACTGAAGCTTTCTTT.

This clone was seen a few times. V usage is TRBV5-1 and J usage is TRBJ2-7; maybe TRBD1 (5 bases). There are 13 residues in the CDR3. Trimming cost V 0 bases and J 4 bases, with 8 bases left between them. Germline CDR1 is SGHRS and CDR2 is YFSETQ. CDR3 nucleotide sequence: TGCGCCAGCAGCTTGGGACAGAGGTACGAGCAGTACTTC. Translation: CASSLGQRYEQYF.

The genes are TRBV5-1 and TRBJ2-3; 8 nucleotides agree with TRBD2. The CDR3 is made up of 14 amino acids. After removal of 4 bases from V and 3 bases from J, the junction contained 4 bases not matched to a gene. Germline values: CDR1 SGHRS, CDR2 YFSETQ. CDR3 in DNA: TGCGCCAGCAGCCTAGCGGGTTGGACAGATACGCAGTATTTT. Protein product: CASSLAGWTDTQYF.

The rearrangement uses TRBV5-1 and TRBJ1-5; no clear D gene. Germline CDR1 SGHRS, CDR2 YFSETQ. The CDR3 extends over 14 amino acids. Trimming took off 2 bases at V and 3 bases at J, with 9 bases between the two ends. This chain's CDR3 is CASSFGGDNQPQHF. DNA for the CDR3: TGCGCCAGCAGCTTTGGCGGGGACAATCAGCCCCAGCATTTT.

The chain recombines TRBV7-9 with TRBJ1-5, with D possibly TRBD1 on 6 matching bases. Looked up from germline, CDR1 is SEHNR and CDR2 is FQNEAQ (reference sequence). The CDR3 has 13 amino acids. Trimming shortened V by 1 base and J by 7 bases, and 8 bases separated the two germline ends. CDR3 loop: CASSLGRGQPQHF. CDR3 DNA: TGTGCCAGCAGCTTAGGCAGGGGACAGCCCCAGCATTTT.

The V call is TRBV7-9, the J call TRBJ2-3; 13 nucleotides match TRBD2. Unmatched junction bases numbered 6, after V lost 2 bases and J lost 4 bases. There are 17 residues in the CDR3. Germline-derived CDR1 and CDR2 are SEHNR and FQNEAQ (reference sequence). CDR3 bases: TGTGCCAGCAGCTTATGGGCTACTAGCGGGGGGGCAGATACGCAGTATTTT. Protein product: CASSLWATSGGADTQYF.

This clone showed up just a few times. The chain couples TRBV28 to TRBJ1-4; TRBD1 matches 8 bases. The germline V gene has CDR1 MDHEN and CDR2 SYDVKM. V was pared by 5 bases and J by 5 bases, with 4 bases of the junction left unmatched. The CDR3 loop spans 14 amino acids. CDR3 in DNA: TGTGCCAGCAGTGGGCCAGGGGGCAATGAAAAACTGTTTTTT. Protein sequence: CASSGPGGNEKLFF.

The rearrangement joins TRBV7-2 to TRBJ2-7, with D possibly TRBD2 on 7 matching bases. The V end lost 7 bases, the J end lost 4 bases, and 20 bases lay between the germline ends. The CDR3 is made up of 15 amino acids. Germline loops: CDR1 SGHTA, CDR2 FQGNSA. CDR3 sequence: CASIQDGGLSYEQYF. CDR3 coding DNA: TGTGCCAGCATCCAGGACGGGGGGCTTTCGTACGAGCAGTACTTC.